This note documents a single T cell receptor (beta chain) sequence. Its antigen is unidentified. CDR1 and CDR2 (germline): KGHSH, LQKENI. CDR3 length: 15 residues. V lost 3 bases and J lost 2; bases outside the gene matches: 3. These data belong to a study of blood T cells in healthy people across ages. Overall study findings and caveats: Both higher diversity and more naive CD4+ cells marked long-lived donors when set against aged donors.

Next came a second PCR, run for about 6 to 11 cycles, which used a sample-barcoded 5' primer along with a J-beta primer mix. The authors tagged each cDNA molecule using a template-switch adaptor with 12 random nucleotides. TCRdb itself ran the 5' RACE reads through MiXCR, one entry per CDR3 protein. The sample lists about 680,000 distinct CDR3 sequences, around 45% seen once, with roughly 34% in the top ten. The sequence derives from a woman aged 60 to 75 in good health. Sequencing used blood. This chain uses TRBV18 with TRBJ2-5, with 10 nucleotides matching TRBD2. CDR3 bases: TGTGCCAGCTCACCCCCGGGACTAGCGCAAGAGACCCAGTACTTC. Protein: CASSPPGLAQETQYF.